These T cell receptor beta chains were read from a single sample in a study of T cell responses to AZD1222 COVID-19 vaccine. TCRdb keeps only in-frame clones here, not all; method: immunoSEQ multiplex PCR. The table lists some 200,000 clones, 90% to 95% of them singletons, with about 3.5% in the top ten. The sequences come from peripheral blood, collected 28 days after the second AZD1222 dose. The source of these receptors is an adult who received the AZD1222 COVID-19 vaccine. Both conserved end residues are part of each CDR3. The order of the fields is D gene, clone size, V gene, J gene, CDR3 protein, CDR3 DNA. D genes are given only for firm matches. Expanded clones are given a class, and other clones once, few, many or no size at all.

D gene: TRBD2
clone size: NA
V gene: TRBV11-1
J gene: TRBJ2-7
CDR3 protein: CASSFSGTKSDYEQYF
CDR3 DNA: TGTGCCAGCAGCTTTTCCGGGACTAAAAGCGACTACGAGCAGTACTTC

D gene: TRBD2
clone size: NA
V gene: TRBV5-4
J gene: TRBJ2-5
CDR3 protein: CASSFASLAGQETQYF
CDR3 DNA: TGTGCCAGCAGCTTTGCGTCGCTAGCGGGACAAGAGACCCAGTACTTC

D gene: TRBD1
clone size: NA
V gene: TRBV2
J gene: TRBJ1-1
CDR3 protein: CASRGQNLGFEAFF
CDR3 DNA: TGTGCCAGCAGGGGACAGAACCTCGGTTTTGAAGCTTTCTTT

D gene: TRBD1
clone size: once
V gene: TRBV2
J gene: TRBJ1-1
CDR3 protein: CASTWVGGRGTEAFF
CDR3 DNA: TGTGCCAGCACCTGGGTAGGGGGCCGGGGAACTGAAGCTTTCTTT

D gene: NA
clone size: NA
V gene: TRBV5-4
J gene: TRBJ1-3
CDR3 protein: CASSLGTENTIYF
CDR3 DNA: TGTGCCAGCAGCTTGGGGACGGAAAACACCATATATTTT

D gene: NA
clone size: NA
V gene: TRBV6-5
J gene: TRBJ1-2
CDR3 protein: CASSYGSRGGYTF
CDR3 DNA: TGTGCCAGCAGTTACGGGTCCCGGGGTGGCTACACCTTC

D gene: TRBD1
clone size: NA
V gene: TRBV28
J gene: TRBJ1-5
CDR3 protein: CASSKPGQGRGQPQHF
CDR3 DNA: TGTGCCAGCAGTAAGCCGGGACAGGGTCGTGGGCAGCCCCAGCATTTT

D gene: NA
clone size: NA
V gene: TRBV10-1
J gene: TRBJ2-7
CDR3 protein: CASSADSYEQYF
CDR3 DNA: TGCGCCAGCAGTGCGGATAGCTACGAGCAGTACTTC

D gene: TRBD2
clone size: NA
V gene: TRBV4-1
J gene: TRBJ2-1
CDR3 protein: CASSFGLAAYNEQFF
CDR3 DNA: TGCGCCAGCAGCTTCGGGCTAGCGGCGTACAATGAGCAGTTCTTC

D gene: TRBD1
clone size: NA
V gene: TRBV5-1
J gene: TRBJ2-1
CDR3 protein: CASSLGDRGNEQFF
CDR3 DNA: TGCGCCAGCAGCTTGGGGGACAGGGGGAATGAGCAGTTCTTC

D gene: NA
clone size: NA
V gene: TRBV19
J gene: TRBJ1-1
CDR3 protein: CASRGADLNTEAFF
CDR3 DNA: TGTGCCAGCCGGGGCGCAGACTTGAACACTGAAGCTTTCTTT

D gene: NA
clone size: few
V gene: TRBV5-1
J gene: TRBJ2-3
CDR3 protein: CASSLAGLDTQYF
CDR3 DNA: TGCGCCAGCAGCTTGGCGGGTTTAGATACGCAGTATTTT

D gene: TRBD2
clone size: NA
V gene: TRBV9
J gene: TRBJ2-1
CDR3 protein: CASSVGTSSYNEQFF
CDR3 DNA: TGTGCCAGCAGCGTCGGGACTAGCAGCTACAATGAGCAGTTCTTC

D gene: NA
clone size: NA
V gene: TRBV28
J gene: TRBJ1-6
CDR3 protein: CASSLRGYNSPLHF
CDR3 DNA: TGTGCCAGCAGTCTCAGGGGTTATAATTCACCCCTCCACTTT

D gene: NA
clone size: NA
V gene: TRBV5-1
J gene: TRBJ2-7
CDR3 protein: CASSPSLRDEQYF
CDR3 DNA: TGCGCCAGCAGCCCTTCGCTCCGGGACGAGCAGTACTTC

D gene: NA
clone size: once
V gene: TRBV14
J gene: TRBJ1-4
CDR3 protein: CASSQSGEATNEKLFF
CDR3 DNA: TGTGCCAGCAGCCAATCAGGGGAGGCAACTAATGAAAAACTGTTTTTT

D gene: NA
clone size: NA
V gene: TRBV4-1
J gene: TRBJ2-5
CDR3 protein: CASTEDSETQYF
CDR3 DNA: TGCGCCAGCACGGAGGACTCTGAGACCCAGTACTTC